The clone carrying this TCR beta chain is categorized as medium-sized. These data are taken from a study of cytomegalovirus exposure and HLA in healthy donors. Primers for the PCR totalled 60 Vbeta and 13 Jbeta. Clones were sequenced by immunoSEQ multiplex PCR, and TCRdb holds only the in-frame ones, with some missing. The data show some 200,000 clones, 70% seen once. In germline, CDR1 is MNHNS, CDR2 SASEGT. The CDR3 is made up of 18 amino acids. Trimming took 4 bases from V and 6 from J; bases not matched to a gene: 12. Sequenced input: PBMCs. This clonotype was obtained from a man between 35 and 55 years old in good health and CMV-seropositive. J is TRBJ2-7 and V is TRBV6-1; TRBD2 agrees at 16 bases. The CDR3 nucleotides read TGTGCCAGCAGTGTTGGGACTAGCGGGGGGGCCCCCTCCGGCGAGCAGTACTTC. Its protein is CASSVGTSGGAPSGEQYF.